A single sample is the source of the 27 T cell receptor beta chains below, sequenced in a study of blood T cell repertoires in COVID-19. Using immunoSEQ multiplex PCR, the repertoire was profiled, and TCRdb retains in-frame clones only, with some absent. Here the sample spans around 350,000 clones, 70% to 90% being singletons. Source material: peripheral blood. The receptor source for this set is a human donor in a cohort sampled during active COVID-19.

J is TRBJ1-1 and V is TRBV25-1; 12 bases fit TRBD1. This CDR3 region has 14 residues. Germline trimming cut 6 bases from V and 4 bases from J; bases unmatched to any gene: 3. Germline V gives CDR1 MGHDK, CDR2 SYGVNS. The CDR3 nucleotides are TGTGCCAGCAGACCGGGACAGGGGGCCACTGAAGCTTTCTTT. Residues: CASRPGQGATEAFF. Combining the CDR3 with reference TRBV25-1 and TRBJ1-1 gives the whole variable domain EADIYQTPRYLVIGTGKKITLECSQTMGHDKMYWYQQDPGMELHLIHYSYGVNSTEKGDLSSESTVSRIRTEHFPLTLESARPSHTSQYLCASRPGQGATEAFFGQGTRLTVV.

The J gene is TRBJ1-6, the V gene TRBV19, with D possibly TRBD1 on 6 matching bases. Trimming left V 3 bases short and J 7 bases short, with 19 bases between. Germline-derived CDR1 and CDR2 are LNHDA and SQIVND (reference sequence). The CDR3 contains 17 residues. The CDR3 nucleotides read TGTGCCAGTAGTATGAGACGCCGCGCAGGGGCCAATTCACCCCTCCACTTT. This gives the protein CASSMRRRAGANSPLHF.

The genes are TRBV6-6 and TRBJ2-5; D is unresolved. The ends were cut back, 4 bases at V and 5 bases at J, with 11 bases in the middle. This CDR3 spans 13 amino acids. CDR1 and CDR2 (germline): MNHNY, SVGAGI (reference sequence). The CDR3 is CASSSLVSETQYF. In DNA, the CDR3 is TGTGCCAGCAGTTCGTTAGTTTCTGAGACCCAGTACTTC.

The CDR3 coding sequence is TGTGCCAGCAGCTCGAGTGACAGGGCTACTGAAGCTTTCTTT. Protein sequence: CASSSSDRATEAFF. V is TRBV11-1 and J is TRBJ1-1; 7 bases match TRBD1. The CDR3 is 14 residues long. Germline loops: CDR1 SGHAT, CDR2 FQDESV (reference sequence). V shed 4 bases and J 5 bases; nucleotides not matched to a gene: 7.

This rearrangement joins TRBV5-5 to TRBJ1-1; maybe TRBD1 (6 bases). Trimming removed 1 base at V and 5 bases at J, with 12 bases between. CDR1 SGHKS and CDR2 YYEKEE come from the germline V gene (reference sequence). CDR3 length: 14 amino acids. The CDR3 DNA sequence: TGTGCCAGCAGCTTGCGGGGGGCGCCGACTGAAGCTTTCTTT. Amino acids: CASSLRGAPTEAFF.

This chain connects TRBV18 to TRBJ1-5; D possibly corresponds to TRBD1 (6 bases). The CDR3 consists of 15 residues. Germline V lookup: CDR1 KGHSH, CDR2 LQKENI. The ends were cut back, 2 bases at V and 5 bases at J, with 13 bases in the middle. Here the CDR3 DNA reads TGTGCCAGCTCACCAGGTAGGGCAGGGGATCAGCCCCAGCATTTT. Translating it yields CASSPGRAGDQPQHF. Using reference TRBV18 and TRBJ1-5 for the parts outside the CDR3, the full variable domain is NAGVMQNPRHLVRRRGQEARLRCSPMKGHSHVYWYRQLPEEGLKFMVYLQKENIIDESGMPKERFSAEFPKEGPSILRIQQVVRGDSAAYFCASSPGRAGDQPQHFGDGTRLSIL.

This rearrangement joins TRBV2 to TRBJ2-4; the match to TRBD1 covers 10 bases. Unmatched junction bases numbered 4, after V lost 6 bases and J lost 2 bases. Germline V CDR1 and CDR2: SNHLY, FYNNEI. There are 15 residues in the CDR3. The CDR3 nucleotides read TGTGCCAGCAGGGGGACAGGGGACACCAAAAACATTCAGTACTTC. Its protein is CASRGTGDTKNIQYF.

CDR3 bases: TGCAGTGCTAGTCGGGTTGCAACTAATGAAAAACTGTTTTTT. It specifies CSASRVATNEKLFF. The chain employs TRBV20-1 and TRBJ1-4; D not resolved. Trimming took 3 bases from V and 0 from J, leaving 8 bases between them. Per germline, CDR1 DFQATT and CDR2 SNEGSKA (reference sequence). This CDR3 has 14 amino acids.

The rearrangement joins TRBV5-1 to TRBJ2-7; a possible D gene is TRBD1 (6 bases). CDR3 size: 14 residues. Trimming took off 4 bases at V and 5 bases at J, with 16 bases between the two ends. CDR1 and CDR2 from the germline V gene are SGHRS and YFSETQ. The CDR3: CASSPRGSGDEQYF. CDR3 in DNA: TGCGCCAGCAGCCCGAGGGGGAGCGGCGACGAGCAGTACTTC.

V and J are TRBV30 and TRBJ1-2; the D gene is possibly TRBD1 (6 bases). In germline, CDR1 is GTSNPN, CDR2 SVGIG (reference sequence). V lost 3 bases, J lost 4 bases, and 18 bases lay in between. CDR3 length equals 15 residues. CDR3 sequence reads: CAWSGGGPGFYGYTF. The CDR3 bases are TGTGCCTGGAGCGGTGGGGGCCCAGGCTTCTATGGCTACACCTTC.

The chain is built from TRBV19 and TRBJ1-5; weak D call: TRBD1 (5 bases). Germline values: CDR1 LNHDA, CDR2 SQIVND (reference sequence). The germline V and J ends were trimmed by 5 bases and 7 bases, with 18 bases remaining between them. CDR3 length: 15 residues. The CDR3 coding sequence is TGTGCCAGTAGTTCTGGGACGCCCAGCGGGCAGCCCCAGCATTTT. It yields the protein CASSSGTPSGQPQHF.

The chain joins TRBV10-3 to TRBJ2-6; no firm D call. Germline lookup yields CDR1 ENHRY and CDR2 SYGVKD. CDR3 length equals 18 residues. Trimming left V 0 bases short and J 0 bases short, with 12 bases between. CDR3 region: CAISESATSSSGANVLTF. The CDR3 DNA follows: TGTGCCATCAGTGAGTCCGCGACTTCGAGCTCTGGGGCCAACGTCCTGACTTTC.

V and J are TRBV19 and TRBJ1-6, with 10 bases that match TRBD1. This CDR3 has 13 amino acids. Germline CDR1 and CDR2: LNHDA and SQIVND (reference sequence). V lost 5 bases to trimming and J lost 9 bases; unmatched junction nucleotides: 1. The CDR3 sequence: CASSRDRGSPLHF. The CDR3 region has the DNA TGTGCCAGTAGTCGGGACAGGGGTTCACCCCTCCACTTT.

The gene calls are TRBV7-2 and TRBJ2-3; weak D call: TRBD2 (6 bases). This CDR3 comprises 14 residues. The germline gives CDR1 SGHTA, CDR2 FQGNSA. Between the trimmed V and J ends, which lost 2 bases and 4 bases, there was a span of 10 bases. CDR3 nucleotides: TGTGCCAGCAGCTTATTTCCGGGGGCAGATACGCAGTATTTT. It translates to CASSLFPGADTQYF.

The chain joins TRBV29-1 to TRBJ2-1; 11 nucleotides line up with TRBD2. V was pared by 6 bases and J by 9 bases, with 10 bases of the junction left unmatched. Germline lookup yields CDR1 SQVTM and CDR2 ANQGSEA. This CDR3 has 14 amino acids. DNA for the CDR3: TGCAGCGTGAGCCGAACCGGGACTAGCGGTGAGCAGTTCTTC. The encoded protein is CSVSRTGTSGEQFF.

The genes are TRBV3-1 (or the pseudogene TRBV3-2) and TRBJ1-2; possibly TRBD1 for D (6 bases). The CDR3 runs to 15 residues. Germline-derived CDR1 and CDR2 are LGHDT and YNNKEL (reference sequence). Deletions cut 5 bases from V and 7 bases from J, with 20 bases between. In DNA, the CDR3 is TGTGCCAGCAGCTCCTCCGCGACAGGCGTAGGTGGCTACACCTTC. The encoded protein is CASSSSATGVGGYTF.

This rearrangement joins TRBV19 to TRBJ2-2; D is possibly TRBD1 (5 bases). Germline V gene data show CDR1 as LNHDA and CDR2 as SQIVND (reference sequence). V dropped 3 bases and J dropped 8 bases, with 16 bases sitting between them. This CDR3 spans 15 amino acids. CDR3 in DNA: TGTGCCAGTAGTATTTTCCAGGGTGGCTCGGGGGAGCTGTTTTTT. Protein sequence: CASSIFQGGSGELFF. Filled out from reference TRBV19 and TRBJ2-2, the complete variable domain reads DGGITQSPKYLFRKEGQNVTLSCEQNLNHDAMYWYRQDPGQGLRLIYYSQIVNDFQKGDIAEGYSVSREKKESFPLTVTSAQKNPTAFYLCASSIFQGGSGELFFGEGSRLTVL.

The chain has TRBV28 and TRBJ2-3, with TRBD2 identical over 7 bases. This CDR3 contains 15 residues. Trimming removed 0 bases from V and 0 bases from J; junction bases left unmatched: 0. In germline, CDR1 is MDHEN, CDR2 SYDVKM. The CDR3 bases are TGTGCCAGCAGTTTATGGCGGGAGAGCACAGATACGCAGTATTTT. Translated, it gives CASSLWRESTDTQYF.

The chain combines TRBV7-8 with TRBJ2-5, with 8 nucleotides matching TRBD2. The V and J ends lost 5 bases and 5 bases, in that order; junction bases with no gene match: 10. Per the germline V gene, CDR1 is SGHVS and CDR2 is FQNEAQ. The length of the CDR3 is 15 residues. The CDR3 DNA sequence: TGTGCCAGCAGCACGCTAATCCGGGGGGGGGAGACCCAGTACTTC. Translating gives CASSTLIRGGETQYF.

CDR3 in amino acids: CASSARDRGGSPLHF. DNA for the CDR3: TGTGCCAGCAGCGCGAGGGACAGGGGGGGTTCACCCCTCCACTTT. The rearrangement uses TRBV9 and TRBJ1-6; the match to TRBD1 covers 11 bases. The CDR3 totals 15 residues. Trimming removed 3 bases from V and 9 bases from J; junction bases left unmatched: 5. Per germline, CDR1 SGDLS and CDR2 YYNGEE. The full variable domain, in which reference TRBV9 and TRBJ1-6 provide the parts outside the CDR3, is DSGVTQTPKHLITATGQRVTLRCSPRSGDLSVYWYQQSLDQGLQFLIQYYNGEERAKGNILERFSAQQFPDLHSELNLSSLELGDSALYFCASSARDRGGSPLHFGNGTRLTVT.

The chain joins TRBV10-3 to TRBJ1-1, with 8 positions matching TRBD1. The trim removed 3 bases at V and 1 base at J, leaving 1 base unmatched. CDR3 length equals 14 residues. The germline CDR1 and CDR2 sequences are ENHRY and SYGVKD. CDR3 region: CAISDDRGNTEAFF. CDR3 bases: TGTGCCATCAGTGACGACAGGGGGAACACTGAAGCTTTCTTT.

The J gene is TRBJ1-2, the V gene TRBV5-1; 10 bases agree with TRBD1. The CDR3 contains 16 residues. Germline CDR1 reads SGHRS; CDR2 reads YFSETQ. V lost 1 base to trimming and J lost 4 bases; unmatched junction nucleotides: 7. CDR3 loop: CASSLFGDRGTYGYTF. CDR3 sequence (DNA): TGCGCCAGCAGCTTGTTTGGGGACAGGGGAACCTATGGCTACACCTTC.

This rearrangement joins TRBV2 to TRBJ1-1; D is perhaps TRBD1 (5 bases). The CDR3 sequence is 15 residues long. Trimming removed 3 bases at V and 0 bases at J, with 11 bases between. CDR1 and CDR2 (germline): SNHLY, FYNNEI. As DNA, the CDR3 is TGTGCCAGCAGTGAGATCGACAGCTTGAACACTGAAGCTTTCTTT. This translates into CASSEIDSLNTEAFF. The full variable domain, with the rest looked up from reference TRBV2 and TRBJ1-1, is EPEVTQTPSHQVTQMGQEVILRCVPISNHLYFYWYRQILGQKVEFLVSFYNNEISEKSEIFDDQFSVERPDGSNFTLKIRSTKLEDSAMYFCASSEIDSLNTEAFFGQGTRLTVV.

The chain couples TRBV5-6 to TRBJ1-4; D unresolved. The germline CDR1 and CDR2 sequences are SGHDT and YYEEEE. V shed 4 bases and J shed 0 bases, with 10 bases lying between them. The length of the CDR3 is 15 residues. CDR3 nucleotide sequence: TGTGCCAGCAGCGATGGAGGTGCAACTAATGAAAAACTGTTTTTT. This translates into CASSDGGATNEKLFF. The whole variable domain, remainder taken from reference TRBV5-6 and TRBJ1-4, is DAGVTQSPTHLIKTRGQQVTLRCSPKSGHDTVSWYQQALGQGPQFIFQYYEEEERQRGNFPDRFSGHQFPNYSSELNVNALLLGDSALYLCASSDGGATNEKLFFGSGTQLSVL.

This clone was counted once. The chain combines TRBV6-5 with TRBJ2-3; TRBD2 matches 13 bases. Unmatched junction bases numbered 0, after V lost 5 bases and J lost 1 base. Germline CDR1 MNHEY, CDR2 SVGAGI. This CDR3 has 15 residues. The CDR3 sequence is CASSTSGGGTDTQYF. The CDR3 region has the DNA TGTGCCAGCAGTACTAGCGGGGGGGGCACAGATACGCAGTATTTT.

In this sample, this clone turned up a few times. The V and J genes are TRBV3-1 (or the pseudogene TRBV3-2) and TRBJ1-6; D not resolved. Trimming left V 3 bases short and J 9 bases short, with 12 bases between. The CDR3 sequence is 14 residues long. Germline CDR1 LGHDT, CDR2 YNNKEL (reference sequence). The CDR3 region has the DNA TGTGCCAGCAGCCAGGCGGGGTCTGCTTCACCCCTCCACTTT. Residues: CASSQAGSASPLHF.

The rearrangement links TRBV10-3 to TRBJ2-7; 12 bases fit TRBD2. Trimming removed 3 bases from V and 6 bases from J; junction bases left unmatched: 12. This CDR3 region has 17 residues. The V gene's germline CDR1 is ENHRY and CDR2 SYGVKD. The chain's CDR3 is CAISDPQLAGGWGEQYF. DNA for the CDR3: TGTGCCATCAGTGACCCACAACTAGCGGGGGGTTGGGGCGAGCAGTACTTC.